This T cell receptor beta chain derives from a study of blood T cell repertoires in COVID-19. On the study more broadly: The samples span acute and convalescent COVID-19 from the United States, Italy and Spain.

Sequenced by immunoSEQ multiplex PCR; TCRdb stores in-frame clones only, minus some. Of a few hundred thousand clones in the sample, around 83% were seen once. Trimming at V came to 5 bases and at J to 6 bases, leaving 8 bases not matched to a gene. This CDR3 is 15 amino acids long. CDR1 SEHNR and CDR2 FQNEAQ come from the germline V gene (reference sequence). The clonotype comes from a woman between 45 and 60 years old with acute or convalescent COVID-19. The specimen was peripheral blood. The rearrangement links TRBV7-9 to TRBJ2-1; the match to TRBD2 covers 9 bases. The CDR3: CASSPERGAPNEQFF. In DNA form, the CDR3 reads TGTGCCAGCAGCCCGGAGCGGGGGGCCCCCAATGAGCAGTTCTTC.